What follows are 28 T cell receptor beta chains derived from one specimen sequenced in a study of blood T cell repertoires in COVID-19. Libraries were prepared by immunoSEQ multiplex PCR; TCRdb keeps only in-frame clonotypes and omits some of them. The repertoire includes approximately 200,000 clones, roughly 76% of them detected once, and around 5.4% sits in the top ten. The sequencing input was peripheral blood. These receptors were collected from a human donor in a cohort sampled during active COVID-19.

The V gene is TRBV18, the J gene TRBJ2-1; possibly TRBD2 for D (7 bases). The germline V and J ends were trimmed by 2 bases and 7 bases, with 24 bases remaining between them. The CDR3 has 18 residues. Germline assignment: CDR1 KGHSH and CDR2 LQKENI. The CDR3 spells CASSPSLESQGGWNEQFF. The CDR3 coding sequence is TGTGCCAGCTCACCAAGTCTTGAGTCACAGGGAGGGTGGAATGAGCAGTTCTTC.

The chain employs TRBV11-3 and TRBJ2-5; perhaps TRBD1 as D (6 bases). Trimming shortened V by 1 base and J by 7 bases, and 13 bases separated the two germline ends. CDR1 SGHNT and CDR2 YENEEA come from the germline V gene. The CDR3 extends over 14 amino acids. CDR3 residues: CASSLGQGSATQYF. CDR3 DNA sequence: TGTGCCAGCAGCTTAGGGCAGGGGAGTGCGACCCAGTACTTC.

This clone was observed a handful of times. The chain is built from TRBV7-3 and TRBJ2-1; perhaps TRBD2 as D (6 bases). Germline-derived CDR1 and CDR2 are SGHTA and FQGTGA. V lost 5 bases, J lost 12 bases, and 26 bases lay in between. There are 16 residues in the CDR3. In DNA, the CDR3 is TGTGCCAGCAGCCCGAGGGGCGGGGCTAAACAAGCGAGGCAGTTCTTC. This translates into CASSPRGGAKQARQFF.

Only a few counts were recorded for this clone. The J gene is TRBJ1-1, the V gene TRBV3-1 (or the pseudogene TRBV3-2); no firm D call. This CDR3 region has 11 residues. The germline CDR1 and CDR2 sequences are LGHDT and YNNKEL (reference sequence). V gave up 4 bases and J gave up 8 bases, with 8 bases separating them. The CDR3 is CASSLVAEAFF. The CDR3 nucleotides read TGTGCCAGCAGCCTGGTGGCAGAAGCTTTCTTT.

This clone was found a few times. The rearrangement joins TRBV10-2 to TRBJ1-2; 7 nucleotides agree with TRBD1. This CDR3 is 13 amino acids long. V gave up 6 bases and J gave up 8 bases; unmatched junction bases: 9. Germline lookup yields CDR1 WSHSY and CDR2 SAAADI. CDR3 amino acids: CASSLQGFGGYTF. The CDR3 nucleotides are TGCGCCAGCAGCCTACAGGGGTTTGGGGGCTACACCTTC.

The chain is built from TRBV6-4 and TRBJ2-1; D is possibly TRBD2 (6 bases). CDR3 length: 15 amino acids. Germline V gene lookup returns CDR1 MRHNA and CDR2 SNTAGT. Trimming stripped 2 bases from V and 4 bases from J, with 12 bases between. The CDR3 DNA follows: TGTGCCAGCAGTGACGGTGGGAGGAAATACAATGAGCAGTTCTTC. Its translation: CASSDGGRKYNEQFF.

The rearrangement uses TRBV28 and TRBJ2-7; D is undetermined. The ends were cut back, 3 bases at V and 7 bases at J, with 13 bases in the middle. This CDR3 contains 13 residues. The V gene's germline CDR1 is MDHEN and CDR2 SYDVKM. The CDR3 region is CASSFGGTREQYF. The CDR3 region has the DNA TGTGCCAGCAGTTTCGGCGGTACCCGGGAGCAGTACTTC.

This chain joins TRBV5-5 and TRBJ2-7, with a weak D call TRBD2 (5 bases). Germline V gene lookup returns CDR1 SGHKS and CDR2 YYEKEE (reference sequence). The CDR3 runs 13 residues. V gave up 1 base and J gave up 2 bases, with 7 bases separating them. DNA of the CDR3: TGTGCCAGCAGCTTGCGGGGAACCTACGAGCAGTACTTC. This sequence encodes CASSLRGTYEQYF.

Written as DNA, the CDR3 is TGTGCCACCAGCAGGGAAACGGGACTAGCGGGTGGGGGGCAGTTCTTC. Translation: CATSRETGLAGGGQFF. V gene TRBV15 combines with J gene TRBJ2-1, with 12 bases aligning to TRBD2. Trimming at V came to 3 bases and at J to 12 bases, leaving 12 bases not matched to a gene. Germline lookup yields CDR1 LNHNV and CDR2 YYDKDF (reference sequence). The CDR3 spans 16 residues. Drawing the rest from reference TRBV15 and TRBJ2-1, the complete variable domain is DAMVIQNPRYQVTQFGKPVTLSCSQTLNHNVMYWYQQKSSQAPKLLFHYYDKDFNNEADTPDNFQSRRPNTSFCFLDIRSPGLGDTAMYLCATSRETGLAGGGQFFGPGTRLTVL.

This clone was found a few times. The V and J genes are TRBV6-2 or TRBV6-3 and TRBJ2-5, with 8 bases lining up with TRBD2. The CDR3 is 15 residues long. The V gene's germline CDR1 is MNHEY and CDR2 SVGEGT. Unmatched junction bases numbered 10, after V lost 6 bases and J lost 4 bases. In DNA, the CDR3 is TGTGCCAGCAGCCGTAGGACTAGCTTGGGAGAGACCCAGTACTTC. This encodes CASSRRTSLGETQYF.

The chain employs TRBV7-2 and TRBJ2-7, with 14 positions matching TRBD2. Germline V gives CDR1 SGHTA, CDR2 FQGNSA. V lost 5 bases to trimming and J lost 6 bases; unmatched junction nucleotides: 15. This CDR3 spans 18 amino acids. As DNA, the CDR3 is TGTGCCAGCAGCCCCAGGGGGACTAGCGGGAGCGTGTTGGGCGAGCAGTACTTC. This gives the protein CASSPRGTSGSVLGEQYF.

This sequence joins TRBV7-8 and TRBJ1-2, with D tentatively TRBD1 (5 bases). This CDR3 spans 14 amino acids. Germline assignment: CDR1 SGHVS and CDR2 FQNEAQ. Trimming took off 5 bases at V and 2 bases at J, with 12 bases between the two ends. Written as DNA, the CDR3 is TGTGCCAGCAGCATATTGACAGTGAACTATGGCTACACCTTC. Its protein is CASSILTVNYGYTF.

The chain employs TRBV11-2 and TRBJ2-7; 10 nucleotides line up with TRBD2. J gave up 3 bases and V 8 bases, and 7 bases lay outside the gene matches. Germline CDR1 and CDR2: SGHAT and FQNNGV. The CDR3 is 14 residues long. CDR3 nucleotides: TGTGCCAGCGGTAAACTAGCGGGGAGCTACGAGCAGTACTTC. Protein sequence: CASGKLAGSYEQYF.

This chain links TRBV11-2 with TRBJ1-3; 8 bases line up with TRBD1. This CDR3 has 14 residues. The J segment lost 2 bases and the V segment lost 6 bases, leaving 3 bases of the junction unmatched. Per germline, CDR1 SGHAT and CDR2 FQNNGV. The DNA of the CDR3 is TGTGCCAGCAGTTCGACAGGGGCTGGAAACACCATATATTTT. This encodes CASSSTGAGNTIYF. The full variable domain, completed using reference TRBV11-2 and TRBJ1-3, is EAGVAQSPRYKIIEKRQSVAFWCNPISGHATLYWYQQILGQGPKLLIQFQNNGVVDDSQLPKDRFSAERLKGVDSTLKIQPAKLEDSAVYLCASSSTGAGNTIYFGEGSWLTVV.

This clone has only a few counts. The chain links TRBV19 to TRBJ1-1; D gene unclear. Trimming cost V 5 bases and J 1 base, with 5 bases left between them. This CDR3 has 12 residues. Germline CDR1 and CDR2: LNHDA and SQIVND (reference sequence). The CDR3 coding sequence is TGTGCCAGTAGTTCGGGGAACACTGAAGCTTTCTTT. Amino acids: CASSSGNTEAFF.

This clone was seen more than once but under ten times. This rearrangement joins TRBV6-2 or TRBV6-3 to TRBJ1-1; tentatively, D is TRBD1 (6 bases). The CDR3 has 13 amino acids. Trimming shortened V by 2 bases and J by 5 bases, and 9 bases separated the two germline ends. The germline V gene has CDR1 MNHEY and CDR2 SVGEGT. This chain's CDR3 is CASSYGGATEAFF. CDR3 coding DNA: TGTGCCAGCAGTTACGGGGGGGCGACTGAAGCTTTCTTT.

The chain combines TRBV5-1 with TRBJ1-1; D not certain. The CDR3 consists of 15 residues. CDR1 SGHRS and CDR2 YFSETQ come from the germline V gene. Deletions cut 4 bases from V and 4 bases from J, with 17 bases between. For the CDR3, the DNA is TGCGCCAGCAGCCCGGACCGGGGTTTCGGCACTGAAGCTTTCTTT. Amino acids: CASSPDRGFGTEAFF.

The rearrangement links TRBV11-3 to TRBJ1-2, with D possibly matching TRBD1 (6 bases). In germline, CDR1 is SGHNT, CDR2 YENEEA. Between the trimmed V and J ends, which lost 1 base and 7 bases, there was a span of 22 bases. CDR3 size: 17 residues. The CDR3 DNA follows: TGTGCCAGCAGCTTAGTATCCACAGGGCAGGAATTATGTGGCTACACCTTC. This encodes CASSLVSTGQELCGYTF.

The chain employs TRBV6-5 and TRBJ1-5; D gene unclear. The CDR3 length is 15 residues. V shed 6 bases and J shed 1 base, with 13 bases lying between them. Germline CDR1 reads MNHEY; CDR2 reads SVGAGI. Written as DNA, the CDR3 is TGTGCCAGCAGGGTGTGGGCCGAAAGCAATCAGCCCCAGCATTTT. Translation gives CASRVWAESNQPQHF.

This chain links TRBV30 with TRBJ1-3; maybe TRBD1 (6 bases). Germline V gene lookup returns CDR1 GTSNPN and CDR2 SVGIG (reference sequence). With 7 bases removed from V and 3 bases from J, the gap between germline ends came to 19 bases. The CDR3 runs 15 residues. The CDR3 DNA sequence: TGTGCCTCCCGGCTTCCCGGGACAATTGGAAACACCATATATTTT. Protein sequence: CASRLPGTIGNTIYF.

CDR3 sequence (DNA): TGTGCCAGTAGTCAAACCGGGACAGGGAACCCCTACCTGTTTTTT. Translated: CASSQTGTGNPYLFF. The chain is built from TRBV19 and TRBJ1-4, with 9 bases matching TRBD1. The CDR3 sequence is 15 residues long. Trimming took 5 bases from V and 14 from J; bases not matched to a gene: 15. Germline V gene sequence: CDR1 LNHDA, CDR2 SQIVND (reference sequence).

The count of this clone is one. This chain uses TRBV28 with TRBJ1-4; 9 bases are shared with TRBD1. V trimming: 3 bases; J trimming: 8 bases; junction bases outside the gene matches: 7. The germline V gene has CDR1 MDHEN and CDR2 SYDVKM. There are 15 residues in the CDR3. In DNA, the CDR3 is TGTGCCAGCAGTTTGGCGGGACAGGGAGGCGAAAAACTGTTTTTT. Its translation: CASSLAGQGGEKLFF.

The chain employs TRBV6-5 and TRBJ1-3; D might be TRBD1 (5 bases). V lost 4 bases to trimming and J lost 1 base, with 8 bases between them. The CDR3 covers 14 residues. Germline CDR1 is MNHEY and CDR2 is SVGAGI. CDR3 amino acids: CASSLQESGNTIYF. The CDR3 DNA reads TGTGCCAGCAGTTTACAGGAGTCTGGAAACACCATATATTTT.

V and J are TRBV13 and TRBJ1-4, with D tentatively TRBD1 (5 bases). The CDR3 runs 17 residues. Per the germline V gene, CDR1 is PRHDT and CDR2 is FYEKMQ (reference sequence). Deletions cut 5 bases from V and 11 bases from J, with 27 bases between. The CDR3 sequence: CASSPRGTSQSSKKLFF. CDR3 nucleotides: TGTGCCAGCAGCCCGCGCGGGACTTCCCAAAGTAGTAAGAAACTGTTTTTT.

On this clone: Additional DNA sequences in this sample encode the identical CDR3. V is TRBV6-5 and J is TRBJ2-2, with TRBD1 identical over 8 bases. CDR3 length equals 15 residues. Germline CDR1 is MNHEY and CDR2 is SVGAGI. The junction had 1 base not matched to a gene; V was cut back by 4 bases and J by 0 bases. CDR3 sequence (DNA): TGTGCCAGCAGTTCACAGGGGGCGAACACCGGGGAGCTGTTTTTT. This codes for CASSSQGANTGELFF.

V gene TRBV19 combines with J gene TRBJ1-2; 7 bases are shared with TRBD1. Germline loops: CDR1 LNHDA, CDR2 SQIVND (reference sequence). The CDR3 has 13 amino acids. J lost 6 bases, V lost 1 base, and 2 bases had no gene match. The chain's CDR3 is CASSIAGGDGYTF. CDR3 bases: TGTGCCAGTAGTATAGCAGGGGGAGATGGCTACACCTTC.

The rearrangement uses TRBV11-2 and TRBJ2-3; D is perhaps TRBD2 (5 bases). The CDR3 sequence is 15 residues long. V gave up 6 bases and J gave up 1 base, with 14 bases separating them. CDR1 is SGHAT and CDR2 is FQNNGV in the germline V gene. The CDR3 DNA is TGTGCCAGCAGTTCCTTGGAGGAGGGCACAGATACGCAGTATTTT. It yields the protein CASSSLEEGTDTQYF.

This clone showed up just once. The chain is built from TRBV5-5 and TRBJ2-6; tentative D call: TRBD2 (6 bases). CDR1 and CDR2 (germline): SGHKS, YYEKEE (reference sequence). Between the trimmed V and J ends, which lost 5 bases and 1 base, there was a span of 7 bases. CDR3 length equals 14 residues. The CDR3 nucleotides are TGTGCCAGCAGACGGGAGTCTGGGGCCAACGTCCTGACTTTC. Translated, it gives CASRRESGANVLTF.